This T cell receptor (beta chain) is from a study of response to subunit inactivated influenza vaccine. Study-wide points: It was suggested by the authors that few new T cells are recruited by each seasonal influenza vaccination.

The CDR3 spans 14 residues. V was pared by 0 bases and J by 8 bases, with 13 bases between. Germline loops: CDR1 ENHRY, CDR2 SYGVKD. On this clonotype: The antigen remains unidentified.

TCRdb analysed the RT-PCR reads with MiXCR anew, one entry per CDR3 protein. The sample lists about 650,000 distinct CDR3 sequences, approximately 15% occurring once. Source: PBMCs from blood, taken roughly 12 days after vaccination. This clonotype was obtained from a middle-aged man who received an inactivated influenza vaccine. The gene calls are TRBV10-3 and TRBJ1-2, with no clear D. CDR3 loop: CAISESEGGEGYTF. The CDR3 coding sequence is TGTGCCATCAGTGAGTCTGAGGGTGGCGAAGGCTACACCTTC.